The entry below describes one TCR beta chain. The sample is drawn from a study of blood T cell repertoires in COVID-19. About the research overall: Both acute and convalescent COVID-19 samples were obtained from the United States, Italy and Spain.

TCRdb's table, derived via immunoSEQ multiplex PCR, lists solely in-frame clones and lacks some. This table has a few hundred thousand clones, roughly 85% appearing once. The CDR3 loop spans 15 amino acids. Deletions cut 0 bases from V and 7 bases from J, with 16 bases between. Germline values: CDR1 LNHNV, CDR2 YYDKDF (reference sequence). The chain links TRBV15 to TRBJ2-7; possibly TRBD1 for D (6 bases). This TCR was sampled from a woman aged 80 or over with acute or convalescent COVID-19. The specimen sequenced was peripheral blood. The CDR3, as DNA: TGTGCCACCAGCAGAGAGGCCAGGGGCGTCGCGGAGCAGTACTTC. It codes for CATSREARGVAEQYF.